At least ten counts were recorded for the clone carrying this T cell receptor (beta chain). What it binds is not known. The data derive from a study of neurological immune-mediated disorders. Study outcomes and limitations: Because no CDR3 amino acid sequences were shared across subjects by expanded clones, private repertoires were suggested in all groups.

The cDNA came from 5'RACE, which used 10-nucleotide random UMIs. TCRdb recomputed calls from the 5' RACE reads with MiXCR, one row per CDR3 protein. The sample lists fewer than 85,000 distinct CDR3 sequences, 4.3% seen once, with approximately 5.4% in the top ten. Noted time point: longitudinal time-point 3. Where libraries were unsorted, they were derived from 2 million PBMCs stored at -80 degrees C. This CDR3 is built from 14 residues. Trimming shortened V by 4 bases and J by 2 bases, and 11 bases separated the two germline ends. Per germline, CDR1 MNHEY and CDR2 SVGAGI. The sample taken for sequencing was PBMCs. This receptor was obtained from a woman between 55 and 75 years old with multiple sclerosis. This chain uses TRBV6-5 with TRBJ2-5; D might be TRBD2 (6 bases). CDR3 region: CASSLRDFQETQYF. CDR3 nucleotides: TGTGCCAGCAGTTTACGGGACTTTCAAGAGACCCAGTACTTC.